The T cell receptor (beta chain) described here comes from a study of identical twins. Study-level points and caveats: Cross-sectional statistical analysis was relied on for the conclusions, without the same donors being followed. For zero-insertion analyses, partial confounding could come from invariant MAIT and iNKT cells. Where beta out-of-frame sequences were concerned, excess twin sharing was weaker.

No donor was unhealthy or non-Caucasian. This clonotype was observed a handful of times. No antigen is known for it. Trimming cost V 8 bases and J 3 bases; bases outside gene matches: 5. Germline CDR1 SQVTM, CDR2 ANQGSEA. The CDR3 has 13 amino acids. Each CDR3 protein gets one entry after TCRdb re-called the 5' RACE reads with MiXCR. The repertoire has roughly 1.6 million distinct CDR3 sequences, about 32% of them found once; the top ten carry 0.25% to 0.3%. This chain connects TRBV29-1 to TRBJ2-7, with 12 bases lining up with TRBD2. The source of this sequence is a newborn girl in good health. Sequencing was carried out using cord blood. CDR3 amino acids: CSPGLAGLYEQYF. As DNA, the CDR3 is TGCAGCCCCGGACTAGCGGGACTCTACGAGCAGTACTTC.